A single sample is the source of the 5 T cell receptor beta chains below, sequenced in a study of CD8 T cells in ankylosing spondylitis. TCRdb reanalysed the 5' RACE reads using MiXCR and keeps one entry per CDR3 protein. The profile shows 150,000 to 200,000 distinct CDR3 sequences, about 20% of them singletons. Sample: blood, either unsorted or a sorted T cell fraction (not recorded which). The receptors were gathered from a male donor aged 10-35 years with ankylosing spondylitis or in good health (not recorded which).

This clonotype was detected many times. The chain is built from TRBV5-1 and TRBJ2-3; D is unresolved. Germline loops: CDR1 SGHRS, CDR2 YFSETQ. V was cut by 4 bases and J by 1 base, with 7 bases left in between. The CDR3 contains 13 residues. The CDR3: CASSTLGTDTQYF. CDR3 bases: TGCGCCAGCAGCACCCTAGGCACAGATACGCAGTATTTT.

This chain links TRBV3-1 with TRBJ2-7; 11 bases fit TRBD2. Germline V gene lookup returns CDR1 LGHDT and CDR2 YNNKEL (reference sequence). The length of the CDR3 is 15 residues. V trimming: 4 bases; J trimming: 3 bases; junction bases outside the gene matches: 5. In DNA form, the CDR3 reads TGTGCCAGCAGCCCAACTAGCGGGAGAGTCTACGAGCAGTACGTC. This codes for CASSPTSGRVYEQYV.

This clonotype showed up many times. This rearrangement joins TRBV20-1 to TRBJ1-1; TRBD1 might be the D (5 bases). Germline V CDR1 and CDR2: DFQATT, SNEGSKA (reference sequence). Trimming removed 0 bases from V and 1 base from J, with 12 bases in between. This CDR3 has 15 amino acids. The CDR3 protein is CSARDLGGSNTEAFF. The CDR3 coding sequence is TGCAGTGCTAGAGATTTGGGGGGGTCGAACACTGAAGCTTTCTTT.

This clonotype was counted ten times or more. The chain recombines TRBV19 with TRBJ1-6, with no clear D. CDR1 is LNHDA, CDR2 SQIVND, per germline (reference sequence). Trimming shortened V by 3 bases and J by 8 bases, and 5 bases separated the two germline ends. This CDR3 is 12 amino acids long. CDR3 sequence reads: CASSIVDSPLHF. CDR3 nucleotides: TGTGCCAGTAGTATCGTGGATTCACCCCTCCACTTT.

The V call is TRBV7-6, the J call TRBJ1-1; possibly TRBD1 for D (5 bases). Deletions cut 5 bases from V and 8 bases from J, with 12 bases between. The CDR3 loop spans 12 amino acids. The germline CDR1 and CDR2 sequences are SGHVS and FNYEAQ. CDR3 DNA: TGTGCCAGCAGCCCACCAGGGCCGGAAGCTTTCTTT. This encodes CASSPPGPEAFF.